The rows below give T cell receptor beta chains drawn from one sample of a study of blood T cell repertoires in COVID-19. The method was immunoSEQ multiplex PCR; TCRdb's version includes in-frame clones alone and lacks a portion of them. The top ten hold roughly 9.6% of the sample, which has 150,000 to 200,000 clones, around 80% seen once. Sample: peripheral blood. These receptors originate from a man in his sixties with active or convalescent COVID-19. The CDR3 runs from the conserved cysteine through the conserved F or W. The D gene is left open where the match is weak. Size values are once, few and many counts, or a class for expanded clones, and some rows have none.

V gene: TRBV6-6
D gene: .
clone size: .
J gene: TRBJ1-5
CDR3 DNA: TGTGCCAGCAGCGGACGTAGCGATCAGCCCCAGCATTTT
CDR3 protein: CASSGRSDQPQHF

V gene: TRBV19
D gene: .
clone size: once
J gene: TRBJ1-6
CDR3 DNA: TGTGCCAGTAGTATCCGAGCCTGGAGGGATTCACCCCTCCACTTT
CDR3 protein: CASSIRAWRDSPLHF

V gene: TRBV19
D gene: .
clone size: .
J gene: TRBJ1-4
CDR3 DNA: TGTGCCAGTAGACGGGAGTTGGGCGAAAAACTGTTTTTT
CDR3 protein: CASRRELGEKLFF

V gene: TRBV11-2
D gene: .
clone size: .
J gene: TRBJ2-7
CDR3 DNA: TGTGCCAGCAGCACCGGGACTGTCTCCTACGAGCAGTACTTC
CDR3 protein: CASSTGTVSYEQYF

V gene: TRBV6-1
D gene: TRBD2
clone size: .
J gene: TRBJ2-1
CDR3 DNA: TGTGCCAGCAGTGAAGAGGGCGGGGGGGCCCCCTACAATGAGCAGTTCTTC
CDR3 protein: CASSEEGGGAPYNEQFF

V gene: TRBV10-3
D gene: TRBD2
clone size: .
J gene: TRBJ2-1
CDR3 DNA: TGTGCCATCAGTGTAGCGGGGGGACTTTACAATGAGCAGTTCTTC
CDR3 protein: CAISVAGGLYNEQFF

V gene: TRBV19
D gene: TRBD1
clone size: .
J gene: TRBJ1-4
CDR3 DNA: TGTGCCAGTAGTGTCTTCGGGACAGGGGACGAAAAACTGTTTTTT
CDR3 protein: CASSVFGTGDEKLFF

V gene: TRBV7-2
D gene: TRBD1
clone size: .
J gene: TRBJ1-4
CDR3 DNA: TGTGCCAGCAGCTCCGACAGGGGGGAGGAAAAACTGTTTTTT
CDR3 protein: CASSSDRGEEKLFF

V gene: TRBV13
D gene: TRBD1
clone size: .
J gene: TRBJ1-4
CDR3 DNA: TGTGCCAGCAGCAGGACAGGGAGGATGGCTAATGAAAAACTGTTTTTT
CDR3 protein: CASSRTGRMANEKLFF

V gene: TRBV5-1
D gene: .
clone size: .
J gene: TRBJ2-1
CDR3 DNA: TGCGCCAGCAGCTTGGCGACTATCAATGAGCAGTTCTTC
CDR3 protein: CASSLATINEQFF